A selection of T cell receptor beta chains follows, all from one sample in a study of beta chain features in type 1 diabetes. Here immunoSEQ multiplex PCR was the method, and the copy in TCRdb shows in-frame clones only, minus some. The data contain about 900,000 clones, about 17% of them singletons. The sample comprised naive CD4+ T cells from blood. Receptor source: a woman aged 18 to 35 in good health. Both conserved end residues are trimmed from each CDR3.

>TRBV28
ASRPLTGLAGVETDTQY
>TRBV5-6
ASSFRPGQTYEQY
>TRBV6-5
ASSYSVGTQY
>TRBV5-4
ASSSAGLAANTGELF
>TRBV6-6
ASARLGNTEQY
>TRBV6-6
ASSPQVSGANVLT
>TRBV7-2
ASSLEWQNNEQF
>TRBV2
ASSGAGGPSNEQF
>TRBV13
ASSTIQGSGYT
>TRBV5-1
ASSLNSGRVIEKF
>TRBV29-1
SVELTSAQETQY
>TRBV28
ASSFDTDTQY
>TRBV7-2
ASSPSGTGTYEQY
>TRBV7-8
ASSLFSAQY
>TRBV15
ATSRDRATGVQPQH
>TRBV12-5
ASGPQGGTEAF
>TRBV28
ASRRTDEKLF
>TRBV28
ASEQGSGHQPQH
>TRBV5-1
ASRRKLNNEQF
>TRBV28
ASVRGGDSGANVLT
>TRBV7-3
ASSFGPGRKYEQY
>TRBV18
ASSPRDFQETQY
>TRBV5-1
ASSALTSGSTDTQY
>TRBV9
ASSVLGGSLNTGELF
>TRBV28
ASKRETGNIQY
>TRBV5-4
ASSFDGRSFWIQETQY
>TRBV28
ASSHPPLVVVQY
>TRBV6-6
ANSRDYLYEQY
>TRBV29-1
SVLGLAGGSTDTQY
>TRBV4-1
ASSQDWGQDYEQY
>TRBV9
ASSPRVSSGANVLT
>TRBV29-1
SVEDSGVVETQY
>TRBV7-2
ASSISSVSADTQY
>TRBV7-9
ASSLATTSGSTDTQY
>TRBV5-4
ASSPGTSGRGGTDTQY
>TRBV7-2
ASSLDQGSRGYT
>TRBV27
ASRLSMPSYNEQF
>TRBV10-3
AISDVPLSSYEQY
>TRBV28
ASSSTGVHSYNEQF
>TRBV2
ASSQVEKLF
>TRBV19
ASSTRLAGRAGELF
>TRBV25-1
ASRSKGLGEAF
>TRBV7-9
ASNTYRVINTEAF
>TRBV27
ASSRRTSGSQGTYEQY
>TRBV10-3
ASKQGGSYNEQF
>TRBV20-1
SATILAVQY
>TRBV5-5
ASSYEWSEQF
>TRBV21-1
ASSKGTPTPEQY
>TRBV7-8
ASSLDGVGLF
>TRBV2
ASRTSGRDEQF
>TRBV28
ASSFLAGGTTDTQY